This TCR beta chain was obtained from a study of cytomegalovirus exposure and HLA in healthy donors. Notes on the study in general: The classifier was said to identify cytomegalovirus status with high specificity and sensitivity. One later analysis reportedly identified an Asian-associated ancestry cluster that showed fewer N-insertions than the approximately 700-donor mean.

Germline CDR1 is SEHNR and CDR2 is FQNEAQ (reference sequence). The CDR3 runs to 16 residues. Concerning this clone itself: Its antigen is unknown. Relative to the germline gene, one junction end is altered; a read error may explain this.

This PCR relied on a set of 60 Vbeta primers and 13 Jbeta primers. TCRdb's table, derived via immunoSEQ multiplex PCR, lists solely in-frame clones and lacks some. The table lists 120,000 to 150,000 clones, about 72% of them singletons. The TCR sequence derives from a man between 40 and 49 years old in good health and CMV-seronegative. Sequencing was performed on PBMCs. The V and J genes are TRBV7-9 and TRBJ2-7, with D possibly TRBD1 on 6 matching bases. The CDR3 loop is CSSSFLFDDRTYEQYF. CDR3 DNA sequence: TGTTCCAGCAGCTTCCTTTTCGATGACAGGACCTACGAGCAGTACTTC.